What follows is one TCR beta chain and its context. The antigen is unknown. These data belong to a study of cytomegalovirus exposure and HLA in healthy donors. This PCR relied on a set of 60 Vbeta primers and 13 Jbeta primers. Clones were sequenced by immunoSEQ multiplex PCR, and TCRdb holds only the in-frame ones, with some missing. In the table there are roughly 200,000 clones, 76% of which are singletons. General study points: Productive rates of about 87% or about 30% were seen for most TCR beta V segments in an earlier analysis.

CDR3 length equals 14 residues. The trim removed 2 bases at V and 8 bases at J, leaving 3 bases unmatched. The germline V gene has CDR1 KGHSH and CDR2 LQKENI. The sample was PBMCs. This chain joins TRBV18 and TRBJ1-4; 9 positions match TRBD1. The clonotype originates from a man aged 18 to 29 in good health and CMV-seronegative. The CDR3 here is CASSPNRGQEKLFF. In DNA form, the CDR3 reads TGTGCCAGCTCACCAAACAGGGGGCAGGAAAAACTGTTTTTT.